This T cell receptor beta chain is drawn from a study of cytomegalovirus exposure and HLA in healthy donors. Across the whole study: There were approximately 85 million unique TCRs (from HLA-typed donors) in an early data release.

There are 15 residues in the CDR3. From germline, CDR1 is SGHNT and CDR2 YYREEE (reference sequence). V was pared by 4 bases and J by 4 bases, with 7 bases of the junction left unmatched. The PCR employed 60 Vbeta primers together with 13 Jbeta primers. Sequencing was performed with immunoSEQ multiplex PCR; in TCRdb, only in-frame clones are kept and a portion is missing. The data hold about 210,000 clones, with approximately 83% observed a single time. A word on this clone: Antigen specificity is unknown.

Findings and limits, study-wide: Most TCR beta V segments were productive about 90% or about 30% of the time in an earlier analysis.

This TCR derives from a woman between 45 and 65 years old in good health and CMV-seropositive. This sequence joins TRBV5-4 and TRBJ1-4, with TRBD1 matching over 7 bases. Sequenced material: PBMCs. The CDR3 region is CASSTSRDSNEKLFF. DNA for the CDR3: TGTGCCAGCAGCACAAGCCGGGACAGTAATGAAAAACTGTTTTTT. The full variable domain, in which reference TRBV5-4 and TRBJ1-4 provide the parts outside the CDR3, is ETGVTQSPTHLIKTRGQQVTLRCSSQSGHNTVSWYQQALGQGPQFIFQYYREEENGRGNFPPRFSGLQFPNYSSELNVNALELDDSALYLCASSTSRDSNEKLFFGSGTQLSVL.